This TCR beta chain is drawn from a study of TIL therapy for anti-PD-1-resistant metastatic lung cancer (dated by TCRdb to the early 2020s). With regard to the full study: Before any PD-1/PD-L1 blockade was given, tumors were harvested, nivolumab was then administered, and patients who progressed went on to receive lymphodepletion, an infusion of expanded TIL, and IL-2. Among the enrolled patients, the median age was about 50 years (range 38-75), and the median tumor PD-L1 proportion score was less than 6.5%. The cohort was predominantly lung adenocarcinoma, with several EGFR-mutant and two ALK-rearranged tumors, and half of patients were current or former smokers. A median non-synonymous tumor mutation burden of around 1.5 mutations per megabase was determined across the cohort by whole-exome sequencing. T cell receptor beta sequencing of tumor and peripheral blood was used to follow clonotypes across the tumor, the expanded TIL product and serial blood samples.

Remarks on this clone: Its antigen is still unknown. The input lacks base qualities; no much larger clone sits a single base away.

Here is what the overall study found, with its caveats: Clonotypes from the infused TIL partially replaced the baseline peripheral repertoire and then declined over months, and persistence showed no apparent association with response. The cohort was highly selected, including more treatment-naive, never-smoker and oncogene-addicted patients than is typical, which limits generalizability. The study protocol defined all tumor marker inferences as exploratory.

V and J lose 2 bases and 1 base, and a span of 14 bases separates them. The CDR1 and CDR2 encoded by the germline V gene (reference sequence) are MNHEY and SMNVEV. The CDR3 measures 16 amino acids from cysteine to phenylalanine. CDR3 DNA only is kept here, 48 bases in frame from base 1. The immunoSEQ v3 hsTCRB kit was used to amplify TCR beta CDR3 regions from genomic DNA through bias-controlled multiplex PCR. TCR libraries were sequenced on an Illumina NextSeq 500 to some 1.8 million read pairs for survey level or roughly 4.5-6 million for deep level. Per the authors' processing: V, D and J genes were assigned, non-productive sequences were removed, and clonality was reported by immunoSEQ Analyzer software. Repertoires were compared using productive Simpson clonality and Morisita overlap index of productive TRB rearrangements between infused TIL and blood. For each clone in blood, the absolute clonotype count was estimated by multiplying the lymphocyte count by the CD3+ fraction and by the clone's productive frequency. The clones in this table, taken by TCRdb from immuneACCESS, are in-frame only. Not every clone is retained; where verified, under half of the shortfall comes from an unresolved V gene, and the cause of the rest is unknown. The DNA was the basis for D and trimming; V, J and clone size are from that table. The sample table holds about 21,000 clones, of which more than 60% were seen once. Together, the top ten hold under 9.5% of the sample.

Sample time point, as interpreted from the label and publication: pre-treatment sample, taken before nivolumab and TIL therapy. A phase I trial run at two centers enrolled adults with stage 4 NSCLC between 2017 and early 2020. The samples were drawn from an open-label, single-arm phase I trial testing tumor-infiltrating lymphocyte therapy combined with nivolumab in advanced non-small cell lung cancer. Blood mononuclear cells from EDTA tubes were separated on a Ficoll gradient and snap-frozen as pellets, and DNA was extracted from the cells using a Qiagen mini-prep kit. The source is a person aged 25 to 85 with non-small cell lung cancer. The source material was blood, sampled at baseline. Recombination joined TRBV27 with TRBJ2-5; 6 matching bases give a weak D call of TRBD1. At the DNA level, the sequence is TGTGCCAGCAGTTTAAGGGGGAGCCTACTCCAAGAGACCCAGTACTTC. It translates as CASSLRGSLLQETQYF.